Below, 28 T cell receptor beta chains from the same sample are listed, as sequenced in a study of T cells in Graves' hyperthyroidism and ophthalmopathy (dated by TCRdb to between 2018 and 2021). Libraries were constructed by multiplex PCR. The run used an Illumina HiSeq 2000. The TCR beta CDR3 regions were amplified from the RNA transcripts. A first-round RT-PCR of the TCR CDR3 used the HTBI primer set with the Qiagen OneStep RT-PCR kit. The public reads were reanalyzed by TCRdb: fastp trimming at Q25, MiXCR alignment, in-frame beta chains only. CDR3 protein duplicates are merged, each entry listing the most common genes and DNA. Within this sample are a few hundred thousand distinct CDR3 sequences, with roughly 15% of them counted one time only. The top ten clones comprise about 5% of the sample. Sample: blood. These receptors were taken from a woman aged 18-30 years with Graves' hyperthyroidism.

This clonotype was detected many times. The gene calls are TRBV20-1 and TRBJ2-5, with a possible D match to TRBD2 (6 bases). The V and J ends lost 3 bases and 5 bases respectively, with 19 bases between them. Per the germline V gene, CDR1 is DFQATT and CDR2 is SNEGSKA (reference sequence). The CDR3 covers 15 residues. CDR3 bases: TGCAGTGCTAGGCCTTTTTTGTTGGAGGGGGAGACCCAGTACTTC. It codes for CSARPFLLEGETQYF.

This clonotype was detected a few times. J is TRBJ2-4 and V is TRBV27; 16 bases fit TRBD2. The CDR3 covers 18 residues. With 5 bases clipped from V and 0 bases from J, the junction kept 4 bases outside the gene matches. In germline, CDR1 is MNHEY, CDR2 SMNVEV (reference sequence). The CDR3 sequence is CASSQGLAGGLAKNIQYF. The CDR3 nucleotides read TGTGCCAGCAGTCAGGGACTAGCGGGAGGGCTAGCCAAAAACATTCAGTACTTC.

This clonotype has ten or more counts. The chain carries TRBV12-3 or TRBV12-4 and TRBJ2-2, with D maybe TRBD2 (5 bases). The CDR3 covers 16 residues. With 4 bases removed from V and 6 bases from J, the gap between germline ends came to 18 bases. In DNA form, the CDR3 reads TGTGCCAGCAGTTCTCCTACGGGAACTGGCCCCGGGGAGCTGTTTTTT. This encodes CASSSPTGTGPGELFF.

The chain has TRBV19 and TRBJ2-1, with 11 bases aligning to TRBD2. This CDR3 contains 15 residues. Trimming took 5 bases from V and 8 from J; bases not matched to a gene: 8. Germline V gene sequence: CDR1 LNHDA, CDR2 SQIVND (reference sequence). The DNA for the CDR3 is TGTGCCAGTAGTTTCCTAGCGGGAGGAGCAGATGAGCAGTTCTTC. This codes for CASSFLAGGADEQFF.

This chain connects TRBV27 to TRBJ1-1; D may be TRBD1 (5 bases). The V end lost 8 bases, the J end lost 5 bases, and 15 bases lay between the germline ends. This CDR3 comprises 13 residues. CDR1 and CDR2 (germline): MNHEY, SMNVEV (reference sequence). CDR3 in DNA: TGTGCCAGCCACTCACTCCAGGGAACTGAAGCTTTCTTT. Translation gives CASHSLQGTEAFF.

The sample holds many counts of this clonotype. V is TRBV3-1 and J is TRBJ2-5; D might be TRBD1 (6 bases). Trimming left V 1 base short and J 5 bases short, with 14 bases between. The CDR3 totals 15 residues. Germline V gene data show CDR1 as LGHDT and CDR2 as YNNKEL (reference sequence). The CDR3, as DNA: TGTGCCAGCAGCCAAGGGATGCAGGGGTTGGAGACCCAGTACTTC. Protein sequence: CASSQGMQGLETQYF.

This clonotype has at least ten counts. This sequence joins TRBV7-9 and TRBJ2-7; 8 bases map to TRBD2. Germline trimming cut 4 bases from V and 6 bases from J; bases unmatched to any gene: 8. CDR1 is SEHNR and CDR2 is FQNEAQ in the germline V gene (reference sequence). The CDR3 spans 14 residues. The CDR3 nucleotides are TGTGCCAGCAGCTCCCAGGGACTAGTCTCCGAGCAGTACTTC. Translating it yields CASSSQGLVSEQYF.

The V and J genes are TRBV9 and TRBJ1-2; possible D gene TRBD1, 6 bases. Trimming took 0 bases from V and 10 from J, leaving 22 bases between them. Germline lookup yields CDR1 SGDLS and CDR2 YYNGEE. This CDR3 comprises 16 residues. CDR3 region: CASSVGDRGASWDYTF. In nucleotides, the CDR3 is TGTGCCAGCAGCGTAGGAGATCGGGGGGCGTCGTGGGACTACACCTTC. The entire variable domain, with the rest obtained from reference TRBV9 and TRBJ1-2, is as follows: DSGVTQTPKHLITATGQRVTLRCSPRSGDLSVYWYQQSLDQGLQFLIQYYNGEERAKGNILERFSAQQFPDLHSELNLSSLELGDSALYFCASSVGDRGASWDYTFGSGTRLTVV.

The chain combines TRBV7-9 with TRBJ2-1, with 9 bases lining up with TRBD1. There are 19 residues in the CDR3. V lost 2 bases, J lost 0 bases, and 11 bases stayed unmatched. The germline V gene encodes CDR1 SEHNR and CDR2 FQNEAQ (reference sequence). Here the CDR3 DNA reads TGTGCCAGCAGCTTACGAAGAACAGGGGGCGGAAGCTCCTACAATGAGCAGTTCTTC. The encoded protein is CASSLRRTGGGSSYNEQFF. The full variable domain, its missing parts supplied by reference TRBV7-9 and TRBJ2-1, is DTGVSQNPRHKITKRGQNVTFRCDPISEHNRLYWYRQTLGQGPEFLTYFQNEAQLEKSRLLSDRFSAERPKGSFSTLEIQRTEQGDSAMYLCASSLRRTGGGSSYNEQFFGPGTRLTVL.

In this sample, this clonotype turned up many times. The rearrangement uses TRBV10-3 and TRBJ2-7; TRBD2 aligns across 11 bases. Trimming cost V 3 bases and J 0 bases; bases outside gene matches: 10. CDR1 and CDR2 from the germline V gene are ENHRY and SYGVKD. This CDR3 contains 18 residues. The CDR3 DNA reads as TGTGCCATCAGTGAACACACTAGACTAGCGGGACCCTCCTACGAGCAGTACTTC. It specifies CAISEHTRLAGPSYEQYF.

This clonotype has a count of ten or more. CDR3 nucleotides: TGTGCCAGCAGTTTATATCTGGACAGGGTAGCCAAAAACATTCAGTACTTC. Its translation: CASSLYLDRVAKNIQYF. This chain uses TRBV28 with TRBJ2-4, with TRBD1 matching 8 bases. The V segment lost 1 base and the J segment 0 bases; nucleotides outside the gene matches: 5. This CDR3 has 17 amino acids. The germline CDR1 and CDR2 sequences are MDHEN and SYDVKM.

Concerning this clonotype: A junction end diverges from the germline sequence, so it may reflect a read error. The CDR3 is CASSQVRDSYNGQFF. CDR3 DNA sequence: TGTGCCAGCAGCCAAGTCCGGGACAGCTACAATGGGCAGTTCTTC. The V gene is TRBV3-1, the J gene TRBJ2-1; 7 bases agree with TRBD1. The germline V gene encodes CDR1 LGHDT and CDR2 YNNKEL (reference sequence). The CDR3 has 15 residues.

The CDR3 here is CASSLLEGSNEKLFF. In DNA form, the CDR3 reads TGTGCCAGCAGTTTACTAGAGGGGTCTAATGAAAAACTGTTTTTT. The rearrangement uses TRBV28 and TRBJ1-4, with a weak D call TRBD1 (5 bases). V was shortened by 2 bases and J by 3 bases, with 10 bases between the two germline ends. From germline, CDR1 is MDHEN and CDR2 SYDVKM. This CDR3 is built from 15 residues.

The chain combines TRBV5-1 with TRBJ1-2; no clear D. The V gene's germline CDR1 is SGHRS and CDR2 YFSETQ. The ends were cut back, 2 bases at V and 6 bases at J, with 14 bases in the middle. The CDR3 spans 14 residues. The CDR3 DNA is TGCGCCAGCAGCTTCGACACCCCAACGGATGGCTACACCTTC. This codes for CASSFDTPTDGYTF.

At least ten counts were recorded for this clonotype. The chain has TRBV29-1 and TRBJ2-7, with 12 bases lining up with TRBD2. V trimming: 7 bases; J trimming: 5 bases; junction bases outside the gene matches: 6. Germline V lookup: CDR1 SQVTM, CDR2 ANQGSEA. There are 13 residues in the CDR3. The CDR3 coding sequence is TGCAGCGCCCAGACTAGCGGGAGCCACGAGCAGTACTTC. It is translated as CSAQTSGSHEQYF.

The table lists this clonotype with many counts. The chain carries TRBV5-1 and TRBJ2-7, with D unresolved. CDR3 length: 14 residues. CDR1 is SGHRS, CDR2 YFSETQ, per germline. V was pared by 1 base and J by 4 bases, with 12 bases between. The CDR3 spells CASSLKYLPYEQYF. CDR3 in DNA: TGCGCCAGCAGCTTGAAGTACTTACCTTACGAGCAGTACTTC.

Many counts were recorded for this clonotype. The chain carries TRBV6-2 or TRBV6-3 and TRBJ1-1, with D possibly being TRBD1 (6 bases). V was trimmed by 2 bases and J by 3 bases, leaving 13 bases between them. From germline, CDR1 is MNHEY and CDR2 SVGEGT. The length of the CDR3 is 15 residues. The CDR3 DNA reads TGTGCCAGCAGTTACCCTCGGAAGGGGGACACTGAAGCTTTCTTT. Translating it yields CASSYPRKGDTEAFF.

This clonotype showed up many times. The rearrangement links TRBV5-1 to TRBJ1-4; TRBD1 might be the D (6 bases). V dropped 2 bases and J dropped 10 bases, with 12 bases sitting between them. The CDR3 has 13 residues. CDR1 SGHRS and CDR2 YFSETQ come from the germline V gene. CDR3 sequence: CASSFEDRGKLFF. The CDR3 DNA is TGCGCCAGCAGCTTCGAGGACAGAGGAAAACTGTTTTTT.

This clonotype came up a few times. The CDR3 sequence is CASSIGGRGRSFLSGANVLTF. In DNA, the CDR3 is TGTGCCAGTAGTATCGGCGGCAGGGGGCGATCTTTTCTCTCTGGGGCCAACGTCCTGACTTTC. The genes are TRBV19 and TRBJ2-6; 8 bases align to TRBD1. The CDR3 extends over 21 amino acids. Trimming at V came to 3 bases and at J to 0 bases, leaving 16 bases not matched to a gene. Germline loops: CDR1 LNHDA, CDR2 SQIVND (reference sequence).

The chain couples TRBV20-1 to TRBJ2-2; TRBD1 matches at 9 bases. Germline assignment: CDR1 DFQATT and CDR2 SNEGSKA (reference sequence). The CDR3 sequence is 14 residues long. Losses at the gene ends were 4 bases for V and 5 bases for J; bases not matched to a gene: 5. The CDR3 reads CSAKTGGGTGELFF. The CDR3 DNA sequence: TGCAGTGCTAAGACAGGGGGTGGTACCGGGGAGCTGTTTTTT.

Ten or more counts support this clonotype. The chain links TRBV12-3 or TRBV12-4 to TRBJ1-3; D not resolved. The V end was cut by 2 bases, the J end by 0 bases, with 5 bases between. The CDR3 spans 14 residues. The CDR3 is CASSLQVSGNTIYF. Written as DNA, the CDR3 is TGTGCCAGCAGTTTACAGGTCTCTGGAAACACCATATATTTT.

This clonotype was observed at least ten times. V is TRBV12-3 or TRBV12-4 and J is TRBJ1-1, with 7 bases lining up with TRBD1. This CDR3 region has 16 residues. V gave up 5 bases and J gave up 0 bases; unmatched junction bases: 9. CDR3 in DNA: TGTGCCAGCAGTGCCTGGGACAGAGAAATGAACACTGAAGCTTTCTTT. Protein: CASSAWDREMNTEAFF.

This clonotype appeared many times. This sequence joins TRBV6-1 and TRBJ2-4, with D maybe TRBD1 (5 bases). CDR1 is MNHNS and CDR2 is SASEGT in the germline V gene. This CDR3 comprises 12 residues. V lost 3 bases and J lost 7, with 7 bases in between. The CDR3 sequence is CASSEAGNIQYF. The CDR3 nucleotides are TGTGCCAGCAGTGAGGCAGGGAACATTCAGTACTTC.

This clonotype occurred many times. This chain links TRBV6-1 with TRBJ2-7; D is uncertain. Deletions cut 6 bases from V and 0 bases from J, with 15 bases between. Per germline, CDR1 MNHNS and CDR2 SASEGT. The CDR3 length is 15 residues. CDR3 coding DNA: TGTGCCAGCAGAGCCCACAGTGCCAGCTCCTACGAGCAGTACTTC. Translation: CASRAHSASSYEQYF.

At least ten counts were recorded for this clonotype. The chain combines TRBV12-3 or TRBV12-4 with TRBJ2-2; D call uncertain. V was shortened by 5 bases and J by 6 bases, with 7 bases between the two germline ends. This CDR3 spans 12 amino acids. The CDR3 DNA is TGTGCCAGCAGTCGAGGTTCCGGGGAGCTGTTTTTT. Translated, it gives CASSRGSGELFF.

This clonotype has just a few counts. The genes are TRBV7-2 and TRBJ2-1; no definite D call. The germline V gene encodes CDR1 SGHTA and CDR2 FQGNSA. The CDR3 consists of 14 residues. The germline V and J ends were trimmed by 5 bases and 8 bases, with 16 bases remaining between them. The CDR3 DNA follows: TGTGCCAGCAGCCGACACGCTAAGAGCGATGAGCAGTTCTTC. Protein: CASSRHAKSDEQFF.

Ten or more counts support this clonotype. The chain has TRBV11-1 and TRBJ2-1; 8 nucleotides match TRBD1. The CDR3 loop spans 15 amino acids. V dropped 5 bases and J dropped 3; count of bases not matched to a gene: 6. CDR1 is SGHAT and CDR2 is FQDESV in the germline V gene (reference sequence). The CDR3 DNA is TGTGCCAGCAGCGCCGGACAGGGAGACTACAATGAGCAGTTCTTC. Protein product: CASSAGQGDYNEQFF.

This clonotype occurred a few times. The CDR3 reads CASSYRESGLVEQYF. CDR3 DNA: TGTGCCAGCAGTTACCGGGAGTCAGGTTTGGTCGAGCAGTACTTC. The chain employs TRBV6-5 and TRBJ2-7, with D perhaps TRBD2 (6 bases). The CDR3 contains 15 residues. CDR1 is MNHEY, CDR2 SVGAGI, per germline. Trimming left V 2 bases short and J 6 bases short, with 17 bases between.